Listed here is a single T cell receptor (beta chain). The sample comes from a study of control samples from healthy donors and cancer patients. J was trimmed by 0 bases and V by 3 bases; bases with no gene match: 9. Germline CDR1 is LGHDT and CDR2 is YNNKEL (reference sequence). CDR3 length: 19 amino acids. Here immunoSEQ multiplex PCR was the method, and the copy in TCRdb shows in-frame clones only, minus some. The table includes more than 15,000 clones, 88% detected once. V gene TRBV3-1 (or the pseudogene TRBV3-2) combines with J gene TRBJ2-5, with 14 bases aligning to TRBD2. The material sequenced was PBMCs. The clonotype originates from a woman aged 60-70 years with head and neck cancer. CDR3 protein: CASSHTGTSGRRYQETQYF. The CDR3 DNA follows: TGTGCCAGCAGCCACACCGGGACTAGCGGGAGAAGGTACCAAGAGACCCAGTACTTC.